A selection of T cell receptor beta chains follows, all from one sample in a study of OX40 agonist ivuxolimab in advanced cancers. Sequencing was performed with immunoSEQ multiplex PCR; in TCRdb, only in-frame clones are kept and a portion is missing. The table shows 30,000 to 40,000 clones, with around 89% occurring only once. The material was CD4+ or CD8+ T cells sorted from blood, obtained in a trial of the OX40 agonist ivuxolimab. All receptors derive from an adult with an advanced solid tumor such as melanoma, head and neck, liver or kidney cancer. The CDR3 runs from the conserved cysteine through the conserved F or W. A D gene is named only where the DNA matches it firmly. Size tells how often a clone was seen (once, few, many) or the class of an expanded clone, and some rows leave it out.

clone size	D gene	V gene	J gene	CDR3 DNA	CDR3 protein
once	-	TRBV27	TRBJ1-2	TGTGCCAGCAGTTTCCGTGGGTCCGCTATAGGAACCTTC	CASSFRGSAIGTF
-	-	TRBV15	TRBJ2-5	TGTGCCACCAGCAGAGTCTCGGCGGGGGCTTTAGAGACCCAGTACTTC	CATSRVSAGALETQYF
-	-	TRBV7-9	TRBJ1-6	TGTGCCAGCAGCCCAGCCTCGGATTCACCCCTCCACTTT	CASSPASDSPLHF
-	-	TRBV29-1	TRBJ1-5	TGCAGCGTTGGGAATGGCAATCAGCCCCAGCATTTT	CSVGNGNQPQHF
-	-	TRBV6-1	TRBJ2-1	TGTGCCAGCAATCCCAGCTACAATGAGCAGTTCTTC	CASNPSYNEQFF
-	-	TRBV7-8	TRBJ1-2	TGTGCCAGCAGCTTCCGCATGGGGTATGGTGGCTACACCTTC	CASSFRMGYGGYTF
-	-	TRBV19	TRBJ2-1	TGTGCCAGTAGTATCCGATTATCAGGACAAGAGCAGTTCTTC	CASSIRLSGQEQFF
-	TRBD1	TRBV2	TRBJ1-1	TGTGCCTGTAGAGGGGGCATTGGCACTGAAGCTTTCTTT	CACRGGIGTEAFF
once	-	TRBV7-3	TRBJ2-7	TGTGCCAGCAGCTCCCTACCGGGCCCAACCTACGAGCAGTACTTC	CASSSLPGPTYEQYF
-	-	TRBV18	TRBJ1-2	TGTGCCAGCTCCCCAGACAGGACGATGACCTATGGCTACACCTTC	CASSPDRTMTYGYTF
-	-	TRBV2	TRBJ1-3	TGTGCCAGCAGTCCTTTCCTGCTTTCATTCCGGGCCTCTGGAAACACCATATATTTT	CASSPFLLSFRASGNTIYF
-	-	TRBV5-4	TRBJ1-4	TGTGCCAGCAGCTTGGGGGGTGCAGGGAATCGGGGAAAACTGTTTTTT	CASSLGGAGNRGKLFF
-	-	TRBV7-9	TRBJ1-2	TGTGCCAGCAGCTTAAGCGGCGGCGGCTACACCTTC	CASSLSGGGYTF